These T cell receptor beta chains were read from a single sample in a study of control samples from healthy donors and cancer patients. Generated by immunoSEQ multiplex PCR, the TCRdb table keeps only in-frame clones and is missing some. The table lists around 130,000 clones, around nine tenths of them singletons. Source material: blood. These TCRs come from a man aged 50-59 years in good health. The CDR3 runs from the conserved cysteine through the conserved F or W. The order of the fields is D gene, V gene, J gene, CDR3 DNA, CDR3 protein. D genes are given only for firm matches.

D: -; V: TRBV4-1; J: TRBJ2-1; DNA: TGCGCCAGCAGCCAACAGTCTGGACAGAGTAACAATGAGCAGTTCTTC; CDR3: CASSQQSGQSNNEQFF
D: -; V: TRBV10-3; J: TRBJ2-7; DNA: TGTGCCATCAGTGAGTCGATAGGGCGGGGCGAGCAGTACTTC; CDR3: CAISESIGRGEQYF
D: -; V: TRBV7-9; J: TRBJ1-2; DNA: TGTGCCAGCAGCTTAGATTTGTTGCAGGGGCTTAGCTATGGCTACACCTTC; CDR3: CASSLDLLQGLSYGYTF
D: -; V: TRBV13; J: TRBJ1-2; DNA: TGTGCCAGCAGTTCCGGGAGAAACTATGGCTACACCTTC; CDR3: CASSSGRNYGYTF
D: TRBD1; V: TRBV28; J: TRBJ2-7; DNA: TGTGCCAGCAGTGGGACAGGGGAAACCTACGAGCAGTACTTC; CDR3: CASSGTGETYEQYF
D: -; V: TRBV5-1; J: TRBJ2-5; DNA: TGCGCCAGCAGCTCTCAAGAGACCCAGTACTTC; CDR3: CASSSQETQYF
D: -; V: TRBV3-1/TRBV3-2; J: TRBJ1-2; DNA: TGTGCCAGCAGCCTACAGGGCCAGAGTCACACCTTC; CDR3: CASSLQGQSHTF
D: -; V: TRBV30; J: TRBJ2-1; DNA: TGTGCCTGGAGTGCCACGATCCCTCCTCCCTCCTACAATGAGCAGTTCTTC; CDR3: CAWSATIPPPSYNEQFF
D: -; V: TRBV19; J: TRBJ2-7; DNA: TGTGCCAGTAGTATAACTTACACCACCTACGAGCAGTACTTC; CDR3: CASSITYTTYEQYF
D: -; V: TRBV12-2; J: TRBJ2-1; DNA: TGTGCAAGTCGCTCCTATACGGGGGGGCACTGCGAGCAGTTCTTC; CDR3: CASRSYTGGHCEQFF
D: -; V: TRBV18; J: TRBJ2-1; DNA: TGTGCCAGCTCACCGGGATGGGGCCAGTCCTACAATGAGCAGTTCTTC; CDR3: CASSPGWGQSYNEQFF
D: -; V: TRBV28; J: TRBJ2-4; DNA: TGTGCCAGCAGTTTTGCTTGGGACGCTCTAGCCAAAAACATTCAGTACTTC; CDR3: CASSFAWDALAKNIQYF
D: -; V: TRBV7-8; J: TRBJ1-5; DNA: TGTGCCAGCAGCTTAAATCTTGGACAGTATCAGCCCCAGCATTTT; CDR3: CASSLNLGQYQPQHF
D: TRBD1; V: TRBV19; J: TRBJ2-7; DNA: TGTGCCAGTAGTGGCAGACAGGGATTCGAGCAGTACTTC; CDR3: CASSGRQGFEQYF
D: TRBD1; V: TRBV6-5; J: TRBJ2-3; DNA: TGTGCCAGCAGCCCCTCGACAGGGATCCCAGATACGCAGTATTTT; CDR3: CASSPSTGIPDTQYF
D: TRBD2; V: TRBV7-8; J: TRBJ2-3; DNA: TGTGCCAGCAGCGCGTTTCTAGCGGGACTAGCGAGGGCAGATACGCAGTATTTT; CDR3: CASSAFLAGLARADTQYF
D: -; V: TRBV6-5; J: TRBJ2-2; DNA: TGTGCCAGCAGCTGGGGTGGCACCGGGGAGCTGTTTTTT; CDR3: CASSWGGTGELFF
D: -; V: TRBV27; J: TRBJ2-7; DNA: TGTGCCAGCAGTTTATCGCGGCAACCCTACGAGCAGTACTTC; CDR3: CASSLSRQPYEQYF
D: -; V: TRBV3-1/TRBV3-2; J: TRBJ1-6; DNA: TGTGCCAGCAGCCAAGAGGGGTGGGGTAATAATTCACCCCTCCACTTT; CDR3: CASSQEGWGNNSPLHF
D: TRBD1; V: TRBV13; J: TRBJ2-1; DNA: TGTGCCAGCAGCTCCGAGGCTACAGGGGCGCTTGGCAATGAGCAGTTCTTC; CDR3: CASSSEATGALGNEQFF
D: -; V: TRBV11-2; J: TRBJ2-7; DNA: TGTGCCAGCAGCCTTGATACCTACGAGCAGTACTTC; CDR3: CASSLDTYEQYF
D: -; V: TRBV5-4; J: TRBJ2-1; DNA: TGTGCCAGCAGCTTAGGGGGGCAGGTCTACAATGAGCAGTTCTTC; CDR3: CASSLGGQVYNEQFF